A selection of T cell receptor beta chains follows, all from one sample in a study of blood T cell repertoires in COVID-19. Some clones are missing from TCRdb's copy, which holds only in-frame ones; the method was immunoSEQ multiplex PCR. The table has just over 150,000 clones, about 80% seen once; the top ten hold approximately 22%. The specimen sequenced was peripheral blood. The source of these receptors is a woman of 80 years or more with acute or convalescent COVID-19. Each CDR3 is given with its conserved first and last residue. Each record gives: J gene, V gene, clone size, D gene, CDR3 protein, CDR3 DNA. The D gene is left open where the match is weak. Where a row states a size, it is once, few, many or the class of an expanded clone; other rows omit it.

j_gene: TRBJ1-5
v_gene: TRBV7-9
abundance: NA
d_gene: NA
CDR3aa: CASSPGENQPQHF
CDR3nt: TGTGCCAGCAGCCCCGGGGAGAATCAGCCCCAGCATTTT

j_gene: TRBJ1-3
v_gene: TRBV7-2
abundance: NA
d_gene: NA
CDR3aa: CASSLYGDTIYF
CDR3nt: TGTGCCAGCAGCCTATACGGGGACACCATATATTTT

j_gene: TRBJ2-1
v_gene: TRBV2
abundance: NA
d_gene: TRBD2
CDR3aa: CASRFGTSGYNEQFF
CDR3nt: TGTGCCAGCCGATTCGGGACTAGCGGATACAATGAGCAGTTCTTC

j_gene: TRBJ1-5
v_gene: TRBV6-4
abundance: once
d_gene: TRBD1
CDR3aa: CASSPGTGTNQPQHF
CDR3nt: TGTGCCAGCAGTCCCGGGACAGGGACTAATCAGCCCCAGCATTTT

j_gene: TRBJ2-1
v_gene: TRBV7-2
abundance: NA
d_gene: TRBD2
CDR3aa: CASSLGLAGDEQFF
CDR3nt: TGTGCCAGCAGCTTGGGACTAGCGGGAGATGAGCAGTTCTTC

j_gene: TRBJ2-1
v_gene: TRBV4-1
abundance: NA
d_gene: NA
CDR3aa: CASSQNLDEQFF
CDR3nt: TGCGCCAGCAGCCAAAATCTCGATGAGCAGTTCTTC

j_gene: TRBJ2-5
v_gene: TRBV4-3
abundance: NA
d_gene: TRBD1
CDR3aa: CASSQGQGWQETQYF
CDR3nt: TGCGCCAGCAGCCAAGGACAGGGGTGGCAAGAGACCCAGTACTTC

j_gene: TRBJ1-6
v_gene: TRBV5-6
abundance: once
d_gene: NA
CDR3aa: CASSLRESYNSPLHF
CDR3nt: TGTGCCAGCAGCTTGCGGGAATCCTATAATTCACCCCTCCACTTT

j_gene: TRBJ2-3
v_gene: TRBV21-1
abundance: few
d_gene: NA
CDR3aa: CASSQKWRGVRDTQYF
CDR3nt: TGTGCCAGCAGCCAAAAGTGGAGGGGAGTAAGAGATACGCAGTATTTT

j_gene: TRBJ2-5
v_gene: TRBV9
abundance: NA
d_gene: NA
CDR3aa: CASSVYGQETQYF
CDR3nt: TGTGCCAGCAGCGTATACGGTCAAGAGACCCAGTACTTC

j_gene: TRBJ2-1
v_gene: TRBV25-1
abundance: NA
d_gene: TRBD2
CDR3aa: CASTEKGLAGRNNEQFF
CDR3nt: TGTGCCAGCACCGAGAAGGGACTAGCGGGACGTAACAATGAGCAGTTCTTC

j_gene: TRBJ1-1
v_gene: TRBV9
abundance: NA
d_gene: NA
CDR3aa: CASSVVGPGGRTEAFF
CDR3nt: TGTGCCAGCAGCGTAGTGGGGCCGGGGGGCAGGACTGAAGCTTTCTTT

j_gene: TRBJ2-7
v_gene: TRBV5-5
abundance: NA
d_gene: NA
CDR3aa: CASSPWTASYEQYF
CDR3nt: TGTGCCAGCAGCCCCTGGACAGCTTCCTACGAGCAGTACTTC

j_gene: TRBJ1-2
v_gene: TRBV5-6
abundance: NA
d_gene: TRBD1
CDR3aa: CASSETGAANYGYTF
CDR3nt: TGTGCCAGCAGCGAGACAGGGGCCGCTAACTATGGCTACACCTTC

j_gene: TRBJ2-7
v_gene: TRBV5-1
abundance: once
d_gene: TRBD1
CDR3aa: CASSMTGFSYEQYF
CDR3nt: TGCGCCAGCAGCATGACAGGGTTCTCCTACGAGCAGTACTTC

j_gene: TRBJ2-7
v_gene: TRBV7-2
abundance: few
d_gene: TRBD2
CDR3aa: CASSLERGYYEQYF
CDR3nt: TGTGCCAGCAGCTTAGAGCGGGGGTATTACGAGCAGTACTTC

j_gene: TRBJ2-4
v_gene: TRBV12-3/TRBV12-4
abundance: NA
d_gene: TRBD1
CDR3aa: CASSSDRGSIQYF
CDR3nt: TGTGCCAGCAGTTCCGACAGGGGGTCGATTCAGTACTTC

j_gene: TRBJ2-5
v_gene: TRBV29-1
abundance: NA
d_gene: TRBD1
CDR3aa: CSVGTGGANPYQETQYF
CDR3nt: TGCAGCGTTGGGACAGGGGGCGCGAATCCCTACCAAGAGACCCAGTACTTC

j_gene: TRBJ1-2
v_gene: TRBV29-1
abundance: once
d_gene: NA
CDR3aa: CSVRQGVNYGYTF
CDR3nt: TGCAGCGTTCGGCAAGGGGTTAACTATGGCTACACCTTC

j_gene: TRBJ1-3
v_gene: TRBV3-1/TRBV3-2
abundance: once
d_gene: TRBD1
CDR3aa: CASSKQGSGNTIYF
CDR3nt: TGTGCCAGCAGTAAACAGGGGTCTGGAAACACCATATATTTT

j_gene: TRBJ1-6
v_gene: TRBV5-1
abundance: NA
d_gene: TRBD1
CDR3aa: CASSRTGLNSPLHF
CDR3nt: TGCGCCAGCAGCCGGACAGGGCTGAATTCACCCCTCCACTTT

j_gene: TRBJ1-5
v_gene: TRBV7-2
abundance: NA
d_gene: NA
CDR3aa: CASTVIEGNQPQHF
CDR3nt: TGTGCCAGCACCGTAATAGAGGGCAATCAGCCCCAGCATTTT

j_gene: TRBJ1-2
v_gene: TRBV6-5
abundance: NA
d_gene: TRBD1
CDR3aa: CASSYIGQDFNYGYTF
CDR3nt: TGTGCCAGCAGTTACATCGGACAGGATTTTAACTATGGCTACACCTTC

j_gene: TRBJ2-7
v_gene: TRBV18
abundance: NA
d_gene: TRBD1
CDR3aa: CASSPGTGGPYEQYF
CDR3nt: TGTGCCAGCTCTCCCGGGACAGGGGGACCCTACGAGCAGTACTTC

j_gene: TRBJ2-3
v_gene: TRBV3-1/TRBV3-2
abundance: NA
d_gene: TRBD1
CDR3aa: CASSRATGTGRPDTQYF
CDR3nt: TGTGCCAGCAGCCGGGCTACTGGGACAGGCCGCCCAGATACGCAGTATTTT

j_gene: TRBJ2-2
v_gene: TRBV24-1
abundance: NA
d_gene: TRBD1
CDR3aa: CATSAGTGVNTGELFF
CDR3nt: TGTGCCACCAGTGCCGGGACAGGGGTGAACACCGGGGAGCTGTTTTTT

j_gene: TRBJ2-3
v_gene: TRBV4-1
abundance: NA
d_gene: NA
CDR3aa: CASSQVSSAGSTDTQYF
CDR3nt: TGCGCCAGCAGCCAAGTTAGTTCGGCGGGTTCCACAGATACGCAGTATTTT

j_gene: TRBJ1-2
v_gene: TRBV6-5
abundance: NA
d_gene: NA
CDR3aa: CASSHGGGDYGYTF
CDR3nt: TGTGCCAGCAGCCACGGGGGGGGCGACTATGGCTACACCTTC

j_gene: TRBJ1-1
v_gene: TRBV6-1
abundance: NA
d_gene: TRBD1
CDR3aa: CASSDSTGTARTEAFF
CDR3nt: TGTGCCAGCAGTGATTCGACCGGGACAGCCCGAACTGAAGCTTTCTTT

j_gene: TRBJ2-2
v_gene: TRBV18
abundance: NA
d_gene: NA
CDR3aa: CASSPLTGTTGELFF
CDR3nt: TGTGCCAGCTCACCACTTACAGGGACCACCGGGGAGCTGTTTTTT

j_gene: TRBJ2-1
v_gene: TRBV25-1
abundance: NA
d_gene: NA
CDR3aa: CASSESGEKAEQFF
CDR3nt: TGTGCCAGCAGTGAATCAGGCGAGAAGGCGGAGCAGTTCTTC

j_gene: TRBJ1-2
v_gene: TRBV4-3
abundance: NA
d_gene: NA
CDR3aa: CASSQERGYGYTF
CDR3nt: TGCGCCAGCAGCCAAGAACGGGGGTATGGCTACACCTTC

j_gene: TRBJ2-7
v_gene: TRBV11-3
abundance: NA
d_gene: TRBD1
CDR3aa: CASSLGDRFAEQYF
CDR3nt: TGTGCCAGCAGCTTAGGGGACAGGTTTGCCGAGCAGTACTTC

j_gene: TRBJ1-2
v_gene: TRBV24-1
abundance: NA
d_gene: NA
CDR3aa: CATGPVGGHYGYTF
CDR3nt: TGTGCCACCGGCCCCGTAGGAGGCCACTATGGCTACACCTTC

j_gene: TRBJ2-7
v_gene: TRBV18
abundance: few
d_gene: TRBD1
CDR3aa: CASSRGGQASYEQYF
CDR3nt: TGTGCCAGCTCACGGGGCGGACAGGCCTCCTACGAGCAGTACTTC

j_gene: TRBJ2-7
v_gene: TRBV6-5
abundance: NA
d_gene: NA
CDR3aa: CASSYGQGGEQYF
CDR3nt: TGTGCCAGCAGTTACGGCCAGGGGGGCGAGCAGTACTTC

j_gene: TRBJ1-5
v_gene: TRBV6-5
abundance: NA
d_gene: TRBD1
CDR3aa: CASKGGTGGYQPQHF
CDR3nt: TGTGCCAGCAAGGGAGGGACAGGGGGCTATCAGCCCCAGCATTTT

j_gene: TRBJ2-3
v_gene: TRBV4-3
abundance: NA
d_gene: NA
CDR3aa: CASSQDPGDGDTQYF
CDR3nt: TGCGCCAGCAGCCAAGATCCGGGAGACGGAGATACGCAGTATTTT

j_gene: TRBJ2-2
v_gene: TRBV21-1
abundance: NA
d_gene: NA
CDR3aa: CASFGQGDTGELFF
CDR3nt: TGTGCCAGCTTTGGGCAGGGGGACACCGGGGAGCTGTTTTTT

j_gene: TRBJ2-2
v_gene: TRBV5-4
abundance: NA
d_gene: NA
CDR3aa: CASRLDGTGELFF
CDR3nt: TGTGCCAGCAGACTAGACGGGACCGGGGAGCTGTTTTTT

j_gene: TRBJ2-5
v_gene: TRBV7-2
abundance: NA
d_gene: NA
CDR3aa: CASSYSFKETQYF
CDR3nt: TGTGCCAGCAGCTACAGTTTCAAAGAGACCCAGTACTTC

j_gene: TRBJ1-1
v_gene: TRBV18
abundance: NA
d_gene: TRBD1
CDR3aa: CASSPRQPGGTEAFF
CDR3nt: TGTGCCAGCTCACCGCGGCAGCCAGGGGGGACTGAAGCTTTCTTT